The 9 T cell receptor beta chains below all came from one sample that was sequenced in a study of tumor-infiltrating lymphocytes in primary liver carcinoma. From around 530 ng of total RNA, TCR beta-specific cDNA was reverse-transcribed using a constant-region primer. The TCR beta library was amplified through three nested multiplex PCR rounds in a modified ARM-PCR procedure. A C-beta reverse primer and TRBV1-TRBV30 forward primers served in each of the first two PCR rounds, at 10 cycles apiece. Via MiXCR, TCRdb re-called the multiplex PCR reads, giving one row per CDR3 protein. The sample records about 120,000 distinct CDR3 sequences, roughly 75% being singletons. Co-extraction yielded RNA and DNA from about 20-30 mg of unsorted bulk tissue. Sequencing used tumor-adjacent normal liver tissue. The receptors shown here come from a woman aged 55-70 years with primary liver carcinoma and hepatitis B virus infection.

With respect to this clonotype: One end of the junction is discordant with germline, which a read error may explain. The chain links TRBV4-1 to TRBJ2-7, with 8 positions matching TRBD1. This CDR3 is 16 amino acids long. Germline lookup yields CDR1 MGHRA and CDR2 YSYEKL. Written as DNA, the CDR3 is TGCCCCAGCAGCCAAAGCAGGGGGCCTAGCCCCTACGAGCAGTACTTC. Amino acid sequence: CPSSQSRGPSPYEQYF.

Comment on this clonotype: The CDR3 end shows no conserved phenylalanine or tryptophan, and so a read error is likely. The limits of the CDR3 on the DNA are not certain, so only TCRdb's listed CDR3 is given. V usage is TRBV29-1 and J usage is TRBJ1-4; the table's TRBD1 call for D was not verified on the DNA. CDR1 is SQVTM and CDR2 is ANQGSEA in the germline V gene. The CDR3 is 13 amino acids in total, end residues counted. The CDR3: CSVTGAFNEKPFS.

This clonotype was seen a handful of times. This chain uses TRBV24-1 with TRBJ2-2; D unclear. Germline CDR1 is KGHDR and CDR2 is SFDVKD. The length of the CDR3 is 17 residues. Trimming cost V 6 bases and J 5 bases, with 21 bases left between them. Here the CDR3 reads CATSPPKTSTETGELFF. The CDR3 nucleotides are TGTGCCACCAGTCCTCCTAAGACCTCTACAGAGACCGGGGAGCTGTTTTTT.

To note about this clonotype: A much larger clone sits a single nucleotide away, making a read error possible. The chain links TRBV12-3 or TRBV12-4 to TRBJ2-3, with a tentative D call TRBD1 (5 bases). This CDR3 region has 16 residues. The CDR3 DNA follows: TGTGACAGCAGTTTAGGAGTCTCCCCACAGGTTGATACGCAGTATTTT. This codes for CDSSLGVSPQVDTQYF.

As regards this clonotype: Since no conserved phenylalanine or tryptophan closes the CDR3, a read error is the likely cause. The V gene is TRBV11-2, the J gene TRBJ2-1, with D possibly TRBD2 on 6 matching bases. This CDR3 spans 15 amino acids. Per the germline V gene, CDR1 is SGHAT and CDR2 is FQNNGV. DNA of the CDR3: TGTGCCAGCAGCCGACTAGGGTCGGGATACATTGAGCAGTTCTAC. Translated, it gives CASSRLGSGYIEQFY.

The V call is TRBV4-1, the J call TRBJ2-1; 7 bases map to TRBD2. The CDR3 contains 15 residues. V shed 5 bases, J shed 13 bases, and the junction held 17 bases outside the gene matches. The germline gives CDR1 MGHRA, CDR2 YSYEKL. CDR3 coding DNA: TGCGCCAGCAGCTTCCGGACTAGATCCTACAATGGCCAGTTCTTC. It encodes CASSFRTRSYNGQFF.

This clonotype was seen many times. The rearrangement joins TRBV5-1 to TRBJ2-1, with 9 bases identical to TRBD2. V shed 3 bases, J shed 7 bases, and the junction held 14 bases outside the gene matches. This CDR3 contains 17 residues. From germline, CDR1 is SGHRS and CDR2 YFSETQ. Here the CDR3 DNA reads TGCGCCAGCAGCTCAATCACCGGGACTAGCAACTTGAATGAGCAGTTCTTC. It translates to CASSSITGTSNLNEQFF.

In the case of this clonotype: One junction end does not reproduce the germline sequence, and a read error may be involved. V usage is TRBV11-1 and J usage is TRBJ2-1; no clear D. CDR1 and CDR2 (germline): SGHAT, FQDESV (reference sequence). The CDR3 runs 16 residues. CDR3 loop: CASSPGEWGTYDEQFF. DNA for the CDR3: TGTGCCAGCAGCCCGGGCGAATGGGGAACCTACGATGAGCAGTTCTTC. The entire variable domain, with the rest obtained from reference TRBV11-1 and TRBJ2-1, is as follows: EAEVAQSPRYKITEKSQAVAFWCDPISGHATLYWYRQILGQGPELLVQFQDESVVDDSQLPKDRFSAERLKGVDSTLKIQPAELGDSAMYLCASSPGEWGTYDEQFFGPGTRLTVL.

With respect to this clonotype: The junction departs from germline at one end; a sequencing error may be responsible. V and J are TRBV11-3 and TRBJ2-2, with 7 bases that match TRBD2. Per the germline V gene, CDR1 is SGHNT and CDR2 is YENEEA. The CDR3 runs 17 residues. For the CDR3, the DNA is TGCGCCTGCAACCCGAACCCGATTCTTGCGGGAGTTGGGGAGCTGTTTTTT. Residues: CACNPNPILAGVGELFF.